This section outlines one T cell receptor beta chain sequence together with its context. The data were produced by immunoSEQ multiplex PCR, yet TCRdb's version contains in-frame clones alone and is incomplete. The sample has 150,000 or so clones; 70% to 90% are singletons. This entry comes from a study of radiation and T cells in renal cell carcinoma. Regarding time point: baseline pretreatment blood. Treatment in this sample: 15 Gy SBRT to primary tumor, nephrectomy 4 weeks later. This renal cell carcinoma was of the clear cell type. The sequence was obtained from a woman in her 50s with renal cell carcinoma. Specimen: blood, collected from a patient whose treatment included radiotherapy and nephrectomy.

The chain's CDR3 is CASSLRLAGGNEQFF. CDR3 in DNA: TGCGCCAGCAGCTTAAGGCTAGCGGGGGGAAATGAGCAGTTCTTC. The genes are TRBV5-1 and TRBJ2-1; 11 bases line up with TRBD2. Germline V gene sequence: CDR1 SGHRS, CDR2 YFSETQ. The CDR3 has 15 residues. Trimming at V came to 2 bases and at J to 7 bases, leaving 5 bases not matched to a gene.